The 5 T cell receptor beta chains reported below all come from one sample, sequenced in a study of T cells in Graves' hyperthyroidism and ophthalmopathy. From RNA transcripts, TCR beta CDR3 regions were amplified. The HTBI primer set was used in a first-round RT-PCR of the TCR CDR3. A single record per CDR3 protein comes from TCRdb applying MiXCR to the multiplex PCR reads. This sample has some 620,000 distinct CDR3 sequences, with around 15% found just once. Sequenced sample: blood. Source of these receptors: a woman aged 25 to 39 with Graves' hyperthyroidism.

This clonotype was detected only a few times. The V and J genes are TRBV12-3 or TRBV12-4 and TRBJ2-1, with D tentatively TRBD2 (5 bases). Trimming left V 8 bases short and J 8 bases short, with 22 bases between. CDR3 length: 15 amino acids. CDR3 residues: CASGESGPRRDEQFF. In DNA form, the CDR3 reads TGTGCCAGCGGTGAAAGCGGTCCCCGAAGGGATGAGCAGTTCTTC.

This clonotype has just a few counts. This rearrangement joins TRBV28 to TRBJ2-2; TRBD1 matches at 7 bases. Germline V gene data show CDR1 as MDHEN and CDR2 as SYDVKM. The junction had 8 bases not matched to a gene; V was cut back by 7 bases and J by 3 bases. This CDR3 has 15 amino acids. The CDR3: CASNTGAEDTGELFF. Here the CDR3 DNA reads TGTGCCAGCAACACAGGGGCGGAGGACACCGGGGAGCTGTTTTTT.

This clonotype has a count of ten or more. The chain links TRBV29-1 to TRBJ1-1, with 7 nucleotides matching TRBD1. V dropped 6 bases and J dropped 5; count of bases not matched to a gene: 12. The germline V gene has CDR1 SQVTM and CDR2 ANQGSEA. This CDR3 has 14 amino acids. CDR3: CSVYRTGGGTEAFF. The CDR3 DNA sequence: TGCAGCGTCTACCGGACAGGCGGAGGGACTGAAGCTTTCTTT. The variable domain in full, completed from reference TRBV29-1 and TRBJ1-1, reads SAVISQKPSRDICQRGTSLTIQCQVDSQVTMMFWYRQQPGQSLTLIATANQGSEATYESGFVIDKFPISRPNLTFSTLTVSNMSPEDSSIYLCSVYRTGGGTEAFFGQGTRLTVV.

V and J are TRBV14 and TRBJ1-6; D not certain. Looked up from germline, CDR1 is SGHDN and CDR2 is FVKESK. The CDR3 is 13 residues long. Trimming pared 0 bases from V and 9 bases from J, leaving 6 bases between. The CDR3 loop reads CASSQEKGSPLHF. The CDR3 coding sequence is TGTGCCAGCAGCCAAGAGAAGGGTTCACCCCTCCACTTT.

This clonotype showed up many times. This chain's CDR3 is CASSRGQSYGYTF. For the CDR3, the DNA is TGTGCCAGCAGTAGGGGACAGAGCTATGGCTACACCTTC. The chain links TRBV12-3 or TRBV12-4 to TRBJ1-2; 7 bases fit TRBD1. The CDR3 runs to 13 residues. V trimming: 5 bases; J trimming: 4 bases; junction bases outside the gene matches: 4.